These 20 T cell receptor beta chains came from one sample sequenced in a study of vaccination and CD4 T cells after COVID-19. Their specific antigens are unknown. The treatment denotes: approximately nine-day PBMC culture with coronavirus spike peptide pools or control peptides (ViraFEST assay). Oncomine TCR Beta short-read sequencing was applied to DNA from cultured CD4+ T cells. A single record per CDR3 protein comes from TCRdb applying MiXCR to the PCR reads. The top ten hold about a sixth of the sample, which has fewer than 15,000 distinct CDR3 sequences, over 30% seen once. Sequenced input: cultured CD4+ T cells from blood. The receptors shown here come from a human donor with COVID-19.

This clonotype has just a few counts. Here the CDR3 reads CASSLLDQPQHF. The CDR3 nucleotides read TGTGCCAGTAGTCTCCTAGATCAGCCCCAGCATTTT. The chain links TRBV19 to TRBJ1-5; D gene unclear. The germline CDR1 and CDR2 sequences are LNHDA and SQIVND (reference sequence). V was shortened by 5 bases and J by 5 bases, with 7 bases between the two germline ends. The length of the CDR3 is 12 residues.

The rearrangement uses TRBV4-1 and TRBJ2-2; 8 bases line up with TRBD2. There are 16 residues in the CDR3. Trimming took 4 bases from V and 1 from J; bases not matched to a gene: 5. Per the germline V gene, CDR1 is MGHRA and CDR2 is YSYEKL. The CDR3 DNA reads TGCGCCAGCAGCCTCCTAGGGACTAGGAACACCGGGGAGCTGTTTTTT. This sequence encodes CASSLLGTRNTGELFF.

A few counts support this clonotype. This chain links TRBV27 with TRBJ2-5, with 12 bases aligning to TRBD2. V gave up 6 bases and J gave up 2 bases; unmatched junction bases: 7. Germline loops: CDR1 MNHEY, CDR2 SMNVEV (reference sequence). This CDR3 is built from 16 residues. In DNA, the CDR3 is TGTGCCAGCAGGCCCACTAGCGGGGGGTTGCAAGAGACCCAGTACTTC. It yields the protein CASRPTSGGLQETQYF.

The chain has TRBV29-1 and TRBJ2-5; D is possibly TRBD1 (8 bases). This CDR3 comprises 13 residues. The ends were cut back, 7 bases at V and 4 bases at J, with 16 bases in the middle. CDR1 and CDR2 from the germline V gene are SQVTM and ANQGSEA. Here the CDR3 DNA reads TGCAGCGCAGTACAGGGGGAGGGAGAGACCCAGTACTTC. Protein: CSAVQGEGETQYF.

V gene TRBV19 combines with J gene TRBJ2-1; D is ambiguous. V was cut by 2 bases and J by 6 bases, with 8 bases left in between. Germline CDR1 reads LNHDA; CDR2 reads SQIVND (reference sequence). This CDR3 has 13 amino acids. The CDR3 region has the DNA TGTGCCAGTAGTATACTTCTCGGCAATGAGCAGTTCTTC. Translated: CASSILLGNEQFF. Full variable domain (missing parts from reference TRBV19 and TRBJ2-1): DGGITQSPKYLFRKEGQNVTLSCEQNLNHDAMYWYRQDPGQGLRLIYYSQIVNDFQKGDIAEGYSVSREKKESFPLTVTSAQKNPTAFYLCASSILLGNEQFFGPGTRLTVL.

This clonotype was seen a handful of times. One junction end does not reproduce the germline sequence, and a read error may be involved. J is TRBJ1-5 and V is TRBV6-1, with 7 bases aligning to TRBD1. This CDR3 is 16 amino acids long. Per germline, CDR1 MNHNS and CDR2 SASEGT. The CDR3 loop reads CASTEPGRGSYQPQHF. The DNA of the CDR3 is TGTGCCAGCACTGAACCTGGCAGGGGGAGCTATCAGCCCCAGCATTTT.

This chain joins TRBV12-3 or TRBV12-4 and TRBJ1-2; D is unclear. V was clipped by 1 base and J by 4 bases, with 13 bases between them. This CDR3 spans 15 amino acids. The chain's CDR3 is CASSLGSGSPYGYTF. The CDR3 DNA reads TGTGCCAGCAGTTTAGGGTCAGGCAGTCCCTATGGCTACACCTTC.

There are a few counts of this clonotype. The chain employs TRBV2 and TRBJ1-2, with a tentative D call TRBD1 (5 bases). The V end lost 7 bases, the J end lost 2 bases, and 14 bases lay between the germline ends. Germline V gene sequence: CDR1 SNHLY, CDR2 FYNNEI. This CDR3 region has 14 residues. The CDR3 coding sequence is TGTGCCAGCAAGGGGCCAGGGTGGAACTATGGCTACACCTTC. This translates into CASKGPGWNYGYTF.

This clonotype turned up a few times. The genes are TRBV6-5 and TRBJ1-2, with D maybe TRBD1 (5 bases). The CDR3 length is 14 residues. CDR1 and CDR2 from the germline V gene are MNHEY and SVGAGI. Trimming removed 2 bases at V and 5 bases at J, with 12 bases between. CDR3 DNA sequence: TGTGCCAGCAGTTACATGGGGGGAGGGTATGGCTACACCTTC. This gives the protein CASSYMGGGYGYTF.

The chain is built from TRBV20-1 and TRBJ1-6; unclear D gene. CDR3 length equals 15 residues. The V gene lost 0 bases and the J gene lost 10 bases, with 16 bases spanning the gap. Germline V gene data show CDR1 as DFQATT and CDR2 as SNEGSKA (reference sequence). The CDR3 here is CSARDLVQAISPLHF. Here the CDR3 DNA reads TGCAGTGCTAGAGATTTGGTGCAAGCCATCTCACCCCTCCACTTT.

The CDR3 loop reads CASSFRLKTGGDQPQHF. Here the CDR3 DNA reads TGTGCCAGCAGTTTTCGGCTAAAGACAGGGGGGGATCAGCCCCAGCATTTT. The genes are TRBV12-3 or TRBV12-4 and TRBJ1-5, with TRBD1 matching over 9 bases. The CDR3 spans 17 residues. The ends lost 3 bases at V and 5 bases at J; junction bases unmatched: 11.

This clonotype was seen a handful of times. The CDR3 DNA reads TGTGCCAGCGCCCGAAGCTCCTACGAGCAGTACTTC. Translating gives CASARSSYEQYF. The chain uses TRBV6-1 and TRBJ2-7; D not certain. Germline values: CDR1 MNHNS, CDR2 SASEGT. This CDR3 is 12 amino acids long. The V and J ends lost 8 bases and 0 bases respectively, with 8 bases between them.

The CDR3 loop is CASRPTGGSYTEAFF. The CDR3 nucleotides are TGCGCCAGCCGACCCACAGGGGGAAGTTACACTGAAGCTTTCTTT. The rearrangement uses TRBV5-1 and TRBJ1-1; TRBD1 aligns across 8 bases. The CDR3 sequence is 15 residues long. The V gene's germline CDR1 is SGHRS and CDR2 YFSETQ. With 7 bases clipped from V and 3 bases from J, the junction kept 11 bases outside the gene matches.

The rearrangement joins TRBV10-3 to TRBJ2-3; TRBD2 is a possible D gene (6 bases). There are 13 residues in the CDR3. Germline assignment: CDR1 ENHRY and CDR2 SYGVKD. The V gene lost 6 bases and the J gene lost 6 bases, with 13 bases spanning the gap. The CDR3 region is CAISFGTQDTQYF. For the CDR3, the DNA is TGTGCCATCAGCTTCGGGACTCAGGATACGCAGTATTTT.

The rearrangement links TRBV20-1 to TRBJ1-1, with 7 bases lining up with TRBD1. V shed 3 bases, J shed 5 bases, and the junction held 12 bases outside the gene matches. The CDR3 loop spans 15 amino acids. The germline gives CDR1 DFQATT, CDR2 SNEGSKA (reference sequence). This CDR3 reads CSARPRNRGGTEAFF. CDR3 in DNA: TGCAGTGCTAGGCCTCGAAACAGGGGAGGAACTGAAGCTTTCTTT.

This clonotype was counted only a few times. The rearrangement links TRBV6-1 to TRBJ1-5, with unresolved D. Per germline, CDR1 MNHNS and CDR2 SASEGT. V was pared by 3 bases and J by 6 bases, with 6 bases between. The CDR3 has 12 residues. The chain's CDR3 is CASSDRGQPQHF. In nucleotides, the CDR3 is TGTGCCAGCAGTGATCGAGGTCAGCCCCAGCATTTT.

The J gene is TRBJ2-7, the V gene TRBV11-2; possible D gene TRBD1, 8 bases. The CDR3 has 14 amino acids. Germline V lookup: CDR1 SGHAT, CDR2 FQNNGV. Trimming removed 4 bases from V and 9 bases from J, with 19 bases in between. CDR3 coding DNA: TGTGCCAGCAGCTCACGCGGACAGGGAGGGACGCAGTACTTC. Encoded protein: CASSSRGQGGTQYF.

There are a few counts of this clonotype. J is TRBJ2-7 and V is TRBV12-3 or TRBV12-4, with D possibly matching TRBD2 (5 bases). Trimming stripped 6 bases from V and 2 bases from J, with 14 bases between. There are 14 residues in the CDR3. The CDR3 spells CASSFTRPAYEQYF. CDR3 nucleotide sequence: TGTGCCAGCAGCTTTACTAGGCCTGCCTACGAGCAGTACTTC.

This clonotype came up a few times. The chain uses TRBV11-2 and TRBJ2-5; D remains ambiguous. This CDR3 contains 14 residues. Germline V gene lookup returns CDR1 SGHAT and CDR2 FQNNGV. The germline V and J ends were trimmed by 2 bases and 1 base, with 8 bases remaining between them. The CDR3 bases are TGTGCCAGCAGCTTACGCGGCGGCCAAGAGACCCAGTACTTC. Its protein is CASSLRGGQETQYF.

In this sample, this clonotype turned up a few times. The V gene is TRBV6-4, the J gene TRBJ1-2; D remains ambiguous. V was trimmed by 2 bases and J by 5 bases, leaving 12 bases between them. Germline values: CDR1 MRHNA, CDR2 SNTAGT. This CDR3 is built from 14 residues. The CDR3 DNA follows: TGTGCCAGCAGTGACATCCCCGGGAGTTATGGCTACACCTTC. Translated, it gives CASSDIPGSYGYTF.